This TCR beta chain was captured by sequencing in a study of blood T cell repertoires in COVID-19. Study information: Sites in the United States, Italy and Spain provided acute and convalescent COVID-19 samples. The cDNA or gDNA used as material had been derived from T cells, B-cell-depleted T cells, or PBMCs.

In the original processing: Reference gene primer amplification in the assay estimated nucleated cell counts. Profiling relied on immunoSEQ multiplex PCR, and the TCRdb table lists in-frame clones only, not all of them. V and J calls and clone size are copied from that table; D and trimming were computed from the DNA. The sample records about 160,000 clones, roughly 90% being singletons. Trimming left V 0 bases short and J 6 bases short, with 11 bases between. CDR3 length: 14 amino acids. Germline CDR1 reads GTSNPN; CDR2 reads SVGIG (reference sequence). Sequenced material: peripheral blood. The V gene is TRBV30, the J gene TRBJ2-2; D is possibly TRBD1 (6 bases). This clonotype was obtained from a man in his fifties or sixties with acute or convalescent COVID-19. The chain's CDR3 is CAWSVLWGPGELFF. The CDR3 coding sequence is TGTGCCTGGAGTGTACTCTGGGGGCCCGGGGAGCTGTTTTTT.